This TCR beta chain emerged from a study of blood T cell repertoires in COVID-19. The authors' processing: Reference gene primers were amplified, and this amplification served to estimate nucleated cell counts. Sequencing used immunoSEQ multiplex PCR; TCRdb keeps in-frame clones, though not all of them. V, J and clone size reflect that table, while D and trimming were determined from the DNA. This sample has about 100,000 clones; approximately 81% occur once, and the top ten carry roughly 13%. The source of this sequence is a human donor in a cohort sampled during active COVID-19. Specimen: peripheral blood.

The CDR3 reads CASSDSGGYEQYF. In nucleotides, the CDR3 is TGTGCCAGCAGCGACTCAGGGGGCTACGAGCAGTACTTC. This chain connects TRBV5-6 to TRBJ2-7, with 7 nucleotides matching TRBD1. The CDR3 consists of 13 residues. V shed 4 bases, J shed 3 bases, and the junction held 4 bases outside the gene matches. The germline CDR1 and CDR2 sequences are SGHDT and YYEEEE.